One sample yielded the 30 T cell receptor beta chains listed below, sequenced in a study of graft-versus-host responses after intestinal transplantation (dated by TCRdb to the early 2020s). Interpreted using the paper, the time point label stands for: cells obtained before transplantation from donor or recipient. In the mixed lymphocyte reactions, roughly 200,000 CFSE-labeled pre-transplant responders were plated with roughly 200,000 irradiated violet-dye-labeled stimulators and cultured for 6 days. Library construction relied on the immunoSEQ multiplex PCR assay. TCRdb's version of the immuneACCESS table is confined to in-frame rearrangements and falls short of the full clone set. An unresolved V gene accounts for under half of the shortfall where checked; the remainder is of unknown origin. The sample has tens of thousands of clones on record, roughly 44% of them singletons. The ten largest clones take up 1.3% to 1.5% of the sample.

Sequenced here: alloreactive CD8+ T cells from a mixed lymphocyte reaction culture, sampled before transplantation. The sample's cell subset or site label, decoded: CFSE-low proliferating T cells sorted from approximately 6-day pre-transplant mixed lymphocyte reaction (GvH or HvG direction). The receptors were gathered from a human patient who was an organ donor for intestinal transplantation.

The chain combines TRBV4-2 with TRBJ2-1; D uncertain. The V end was cut by 4 bases, the J end by 5 bases, with 3 bases between. The CDR3 runs to 11 residues. CDR1 and CDR2 (germline): LGHNA, YNFKEQ. The CDR3 bases are TGTGCCAGCAGCCTTAACAATGAGCAGTTCTTC. Translation gives CASSLNNEQFF.

The V gene is TRBV5-1, the J gene TRBJ2-3; D could derive from TRBD1 or TRBD2 (6 bases each). Per germline, CDR1 SGHRS and CDR2 YFSETQ. V was clipped by 4 bases and J by 6 bases, with 21 bases between them. CDR3 size: 16 residues. CDR3 in DNA: TGCGCCAGCAGCGGGGGGACGGCCCAGCAGGGGGATACGCAGTATTTT. It encodes CASSGGTAQQGDTQYF.

This clone appeared a few times. V gene TRBV5-3 combines with J gene TRBJ1-2; TRBD1 is a possible D gene (6 bases). TRBV5-3 is assigned to the ORF class and has an uncertain function. Trimming cost V 4 bases and J 9 bases, with 19 bases left between them. The CDR3 spans 14 residues. The CDR3 here is CARSPLGGPLRYTF. In DNA, the CDR3 is TGTGCCAGAAGCCCTTTGGGGGGCCCCCTTCGCTACACCTTC.

This clone is medium-sized by share. The V call is TRBV28, the J call TRBJ1-1; D gene uncertain. CDR3 size: 13 residues. V shed 7 bases and J shed 4 bases, with 13 bases lying between them. Germline loops: CDR1 MDHEN, CDR2 SYDVKM. In nucleotides, the CDR3 is TGTGCCAGCATTGAAACTGTATCCACTGAAGCTTTCTTT. This sequence encodes CASIETVSTEAFF. The full variable domain, its missing parts supplied by reference TRBV28 and TRBJ1-1, is DVKVTQSSRYLVKRTGEKVFLECVQDMDHENMFWYRQDPGLGLRLIYFSYDVKMKEKGDIPEGYSVSREKKERFSLILESASTNQTSMYLCASIETVSTEAFFGQGTRLTVV.

This sequence joins TRBV10-3 and TRBJ1-3; D call uncertain. Looked up from germline, CDR1 is ENHRY and CDR2 is SYGVKD. The CDR3 consists of 15 residues. V shed 6 bases and J shed 0 bases, with 12 bases lying between them. CDR3 region: CAIRDEGASGNTIYF. In DNA, the CDR3 is TGTGCCATCAGGGACGAGGGCGCCTCTGGAAACACCATATATTTT.

This clone was recorded a few times. The chain has TRBV6-9 and TRBJ1-1; D uncertain. Trimming took off 6 bases at V and 0 bases at J, with 8 bases between the two ends. Germline CDR1 reads MNHGY; CDR2 reads SVAAGI. The length of the CDR3 is 13 residues. The DNA for the CDR3 is TGTGCCAGCAGCCCTAATATGAACACTGAAGCTTTCTTT. Protein: CASSPNMNTEAFF.

This chain links TRBV6-1 with TRBJ2-3, with 7 bases identical to TRBD1. CDR3 size: 15 residues. Unmatched junction bases numbered 6, after V lost 6 bases and J lost 0 bases. Germline-derived CDR1 and CDR2 are MNHNS and SASEGT. DNA for the CDR3: TGTGCCAGCAGCGAGGGACAGTCTAGCACAGATACGCAGTATTTT. It codes for CASSEGQSSTDTQYF.

J is TRBJ1-2 and V is TRBV27, with unresolved D. This CDR3 spans 15 amino acids. With 6 bases removed from V and 4 bases from J, the gap between germline ends came to 18 bases. Germline lookup yields CDR1 MNHEY and CDR2 SMNVEV (reference sequence). The CDR3 nucleotides read TGTGCCAGCAGCCCCCTCCCAGGTTGGGGCTATGGCTACACCTTC. As protein: CASSPLPGWGYGYTF.

The chain uses TRBV11-2 and TRBJ2-3; no firm D call. Germline V CDR1 and CDR2: SGHAT, FQNNGV. V lost 5 bases and J 5 bases, leaving 8 bases between the germline ends. The CDR3 spans 12 residues. CDR3 nucleotides: TGTGCCAGCAGCCCTTGGAGAGATACGCAGTATTTT. It is translated as CASSPWRDTQYF.

The chain recombines TRBV6-6 with TRBJ2-5; tentatively, D is TRBD1 or TRBD2 (7 bases each). The germline V gene encodes CDR1 MNHNY and CDR2 SVGAGI (reference sequence). The CDR3 is made up of 15 amino acids. Trimming left V 7 bases short and J 1 base short, with 16 bases between. CDR3 sequence (DNA): TGTGCCAGCATCCCCGGGGGGACAGTCCAAGAGACCCAGTACTTC. Amino acid sequence: CASIPGGTVQETQYF.

The chain uses TRBV28 and TRBJ2-7; no reliable D call. Germline V gene sequence: CDR1 MDHEN, CDR2 SYDVKM. There are 13 residues in the CDR3. The germline V and J ends were trimmed by 8 bases and 2 bases, with 13 bases remaining between them. CDR3 amino acids: CASGDTIAYEQYF. CDR3 in DNA: TGTGCCAGCGGCGACACCATCGCCTACGAGCAGTACTTC.

This chain connects TRBV21-1 to TRBJ1-5; the table's TRBD1 call for D was not verified on the DNA. TRBV21-1 represents a pseudogene. The CDR3 sequence is 16 residues long. The CDR3: CASRTRWLGLNQPQHF. Written as DNA, the CDR3 is TGTGCCAGCAGGACCCGATGGTTGGGGCTAAATCAGCCCCAGCATTTT.

The V call is TRBV2, the J call TRBJ2-7; the D is unclear. Germline V gene data show CDR1 as SNHLY and CDR2 as FYNNEI. The CDR3 length is 12 residues. V was pared by 3 bases and J by 1 base, with 4 bases between. The CDR3 region has the DNA TGTGCCAGCAGTGACGAATCCTACGAGCAGTACTTC. Residues: CASSDESYEQYF.

The V gene is TRBV6-5, the J gene TRBJ2-1; TRBD1 might be the D (5 bases). The CDR3 has 14 residues. Germline V gene data show CDR1 as MNHEY and CDR2 as SVGAGI. V was pared by 5 bases and J by 7 bases, with 15 bases between. The CDR3: CASSPDHGANEQFF. CDR3 nucleotides: TGTGCCAGCAGTCCGGACCATGGGGCTAATGAGCAGTTCTTC.

This chain uses TRBV10-1 with TRBJ1-1; D remains ambiguous. The CDR3 totals 13 residues. Germline V gives CDR1 WNHNN, CDR2 SYGVQD (reference sequence). The V and J ends lost 2 bases and 5 bases respectively, with 9 bases between them. The CDR3 protein is CASSELPGTEAFF. CDR3 bases: TGCGCCAGCAGTGAGCTTCCCGGGACTGAAGCTTTCTTT.

The chain is built from TRBV9 and TRBJ1-2; no clear D. The CDR3 consists of 16 residues. Germline CDR1 and CDR2: SGDLS and YYNGEE. Between the trimmed V and J ends, which lost 4 bases and 0 bases, there was a span of 16 bases. Here the CDR3 DNA reads TGTGCCAGCAGCCCCCCGTTTGGCGACCCTAACTATGGCTACACCTTC. It is translated as CASSPPFGDPNYGYTF. Supplemented by reference TRBV9 and TRBJ1-2, the full variable domain reads DSGVTQTPKHLITATGQRVTLRCSPRSGDLSVYWYQQSLDQGLQFLIQYYNGEERAKGNILERFSAQQFPDLHSELNLSSLELGDSALYFCASSPPFGDPNYGYTFGSGTRLTVV.

Notes on this clone: The junction differs from germline at one of its ends, possibly a read error. The same CDR3 also results from other DNA sequences found in this sample. The rearrangement uses TRBV4-1 and TRBJ1-4; D is uncertain. This CDR3 comprises 15 residues. The germline CDR1 and CDR2 sequences are MGHRA and YSYEKL. The CDR3 region has the DNA TGTGCCAGCAGCCAAGGAACGGATTACAATGAAAAACTGTTTTTT. Encoded protein: CASSQGTDYNEKLFF.

The chain joins TRBV21-1 to TRBJ2-1; TRBD2 reflects the table's D call only, with no check against the DNA. TRBV21-1 is a pseudogene segment. There are 13 residues in the CDR3. In nucleotides, the CDR3 is TGTGCCAGCGACGGGAGCTCCTACAATGAGCAGTTCTTC. This translates into CASDGSSYNEQFF.

The chain joins TRBV6-5 to TRBJ2-7; tentative D call: TRBD2 (6 bases). V gave up 5 bases and J gave up 0 bases, with 11 bases separating them. Germline CDR1 MNHEY, CDR2 SVGAGI. This CDR3 is built from 14 residues. The CDR3: CASSPGLISYEQYF. The CDR3 region has the DNA TGTGCCAGCAGTCCGGGACTCATCTCCTACGAGCAGTACTTC.

The chain carries TRBV4-1 and TRBJ1-2; D is uncertain. CDR1 MGHRA and CDR2 YSYEKL come from the germline V gene. The V and J ends lost 0 bases and 4 bases respectively, with 6 bases between them. There are 13 residues in the CDR3. The CDR3 sequence: CASSQDRSYGYTF. CDR3 nucleotides: TGCGCCAGCAGCCAAGACCGCAGCTATGGCTACACCTTC.

This clone was counted a few times. The J gene is TRBJ2-5, the V gene TRBV5-4; no clear D gene. V lost 1 base to trimming and J lost 1 base, with 11 bases between them. This CDR3 is 15 amino acids long. Germline V gene sequence: CDR1 SGHNT, CDR2 YYREEE (reference sequence). CDR3 region: CASSLHLGIQETQYF. CDR3 DNA sequence: TGTGCCAGCAGCTTGCACCTGGGGATCCAAGAGACCCAGTACTTC.

V usage is TRBV5-6 and J usage is TRBJ2-6; D possibly corresponds to TRBD2 (5 bases). The CDR3 spans 16 residues. V lost 2 bases, J lost 0 bases, and 9 bases lay in between. Per germline, CDR1 SGHDT and CDR2 YYEEEE. CDR3 coding DNA: TGTGCCAGCAGCTTAGGACTGACCTCTGGGGCCAACGTCCTGACTTTC. It specifies CASSLGLTSGANVLTF.

This rearrangement joins TRBV6-5 to TRBJ1-1, with a tentative D call TRBD1 (5 bases). CDR3 length equals 13 residues. Per the germline V gene, CDR1 is MNHEY and CDR2 is SVGAGI. V gave up 7 bases and J gave up 0 bases, with 9 bases separating them. The CDR3 nucleotides read TGTGCCAGCACCCAGGGCGTGAACACTGAAGCTTTCTTT. It yields the protein CASTQGVNTEAFF.

This clone was picked up a small number of times. The chain recombines TRBV14 with TRBJ2-7, with D unresolved. The CDR3 is made up of 13 amino acids. From germline, CDR1 is SGHDN and CDR2 FVKESK. Trimming removed 1 base from V and 6 bases from J, with 10 bases in between. The CDR3 loop reads CASSQVPRREQYF. The CDR3 nucleotides are TGTGCCAGCAGCCAAGTTCCCCGTCGCGAGCAGTACTTC.

The sample holds a few counts of this clone. The rearrangement joins TRBV11-2 to TRBJ1-5; 8 bases are a match to TRBD1. J lost 4 bases, V lost 8 bases, and 7 bases had no gene match. CDR1 and CDR2 (germline): SGHAT, FQNNGV. CDR3 length: 14 amino acids. In nucleotides, the CDR3 is TGTGCCAGCCCGACAGGGGTTAGTAATCAGCCCCAGCATTTT. Amino acid sequence: CASPTGVSNQPQHF.

The CDR3: CASSNGPGTEQYF. DNA of the CDR3: TGTGCCAGCAGTAACGGACCTGGGACCGAGCAGTACTTC. The J gene is TRBJ2-7, the V gene TRBV6-1; D could derive from TRBD1 or TRBD2 (5 bases each). The CDR3 extends over 13 amino acids. Germline V gene data show CDR1 as MNHNS and CDR2 as SASEGT. V shed 5 bases and J shed 6 bases, with 14 bases lying between them.

The chain links TRBV9 to TRBJ2-4; 10 bases match TRBD2. The ends lost 1 base at V and 1 base at J; junction bases unmatched: 2. This CDR3 contains 16 residues. Germline V CDR1 and CDR2: SGDLS, YYNGEE. The CDR3 loop reads CASSVFSGRAKNIQYF. In DNA form, the CDR3 reads TGTGCCAGCAGCGTATTTAGCGGGAGGGCCAAAAACATTCAGTACTTC.

V gene TRBV21-1 combines with J gene TRBJ2-5; no DNA check was done on the table's D call, TRBD1. TRBV21-1 is designated a pseudogene. This CDR3 spans 18 amino acids. The CDR3 protein is CASSKALRSQMLQETQYF. CDR3 nucleotide sequence: TGTGCCAGCAGCAAAGCGTTAAGATCACAGATGCTCCAAGAGACCCAGTACTTC.

The chain carries TRBV6-9 and TRBJ1-1; no reliable D call. V lost 5 bases to trimming and J lost 1 base, with 11 bases between them. The CDR3 totals 14 residues. The germline gives CDR1 MNHGY, CDR2 SVAAGI. CDR3 DNA sequence: TGTGCCAGCAGTGAATGGCTTGGGAACACTGAAGCTTTCTTT. It codes for CASSEWLGNTEAFF.

This clone has a handful of counts. This sequence joins TRBV5-4 and TRBJ2-7, with TRBD2 matching over 7 bases. This CDR3 contains 16 residues. V lost 0 bases to trimming and J lost 4 bases; unmatched junction nucleotides: 10. Germline CDR1 SGHNT, CDR2 YYREEE (reference sequence). The DNA of the CDR3 is TGTGCCAGCAGCTTGGCCTGGGGCGGGAGCATTTACGAGCAGTACTTC. Translation: CASSLAWGGSIYEQYF.